This TCR beta chain was sequenced in a study of a mutant IDH1 vaccine in newly diagnosed glioma. Study-wide context: Of treated patients, approximately 62% were men and about 38% women, averaging around 40 years.

A remark on this clone: The antigen remains unidentified.

Specified time point: week 47, end of study. Mutant IDH1 20-mer peptide, at 300 ug, made up each vaccine dose, with topical imiquimod. Clones were read by immunoSEQ multiplex PCR, and TCRdb kept only the in-frame ones, dropping some. The sample holds around 61,000 clones; roughly 75% are singletons and the top ten take 5% to 6%. The germline V gene encodes CDR1 SNHLY and CDR2 FYNNEI. The CDR3 is 14 residues long. V trimming: 6 bases; J trimming: 4 bases; junction bases outside the gene matches: 5. The specimen comprised PBMCs, sampled from a glioma patient whose treatment included an IDH1 peptide vaccine. The source of this sequence is a man in his fifties with glioma. The chain links TRBV2 to TRBJ1-5; 8 nucleotides line up with TRBD1. CDR3 in DNA: TGTGCCAGCAGCGAGGACAGGGCTAATCAGCCCCAGCATTTT. Translated, it gives CASSEDRANQPQHF.